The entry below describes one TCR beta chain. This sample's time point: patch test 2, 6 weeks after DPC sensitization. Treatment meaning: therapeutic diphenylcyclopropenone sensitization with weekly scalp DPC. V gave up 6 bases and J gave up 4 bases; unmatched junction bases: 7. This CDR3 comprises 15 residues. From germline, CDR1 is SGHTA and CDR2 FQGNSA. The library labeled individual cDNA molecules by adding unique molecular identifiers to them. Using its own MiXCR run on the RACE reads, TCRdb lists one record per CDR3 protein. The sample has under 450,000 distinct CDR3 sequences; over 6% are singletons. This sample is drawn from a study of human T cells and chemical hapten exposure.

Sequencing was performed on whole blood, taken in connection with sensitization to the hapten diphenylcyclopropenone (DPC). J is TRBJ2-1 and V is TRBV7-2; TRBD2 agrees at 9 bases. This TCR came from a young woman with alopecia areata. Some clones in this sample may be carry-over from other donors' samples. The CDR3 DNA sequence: TGTGCCAGCAGTTTTGTAGCGGGGGATTACAATGAGCAGTTCTTC. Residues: CASSFVAGDYNEQFF.